This T cell receptor (beta chain) was obtained from a study of cytomegalovirus exposure and HLA in healthy donors. Study-wide results and caveats: Listed as cytomegalovirus-associated were 164 TCR beta chains. TCR clusters originating in the first cohort tended to co-occur in the roughly 120 validation repertoires, according to a later analysis. High specificity and sensitivity for cytomegalovirus status were reported for the classifier. For most TCR sequences rarity was the rule, although some public TCRs occurred in many donors.

Measured with immunoSEQ multiplex PCR; TCRdb has only the in-frame clones, and not every one. The data hold 45,000 to 70,000 clones, with roughly 90% observed a single time. Turning to this clone: Its target is unknown.

Sequencing used PBMCs. The sequence was collected from a man aged 18-30 years in good health and CMV-seronegative.

CDR3 sequence: CASSLGGHGNYGYTF. In DNA, the CDR3 is TGTGCCAGCAGCTTGGGGGGACACGGGAACTATGGCTACACCTTC. The chain joins TRBV5-4 to TRBJ1-2; D perhaps matches TRBD1 (6 bases). V was cut by 0 bases and J by 2 bases, with 11 bases left in between. The CDR3 has 15 residues. Germline V gene sequence: CDR1 SGHNT, CDR2 YYREEE (reference sequence). The full variable domain, with the rest looked up from reference TRBV5-4 and TRBJ1-2, is ETGVTQSPTHLIKTRGQQVTLRCSSQSGHNTVSWYQQALGQGPQFIFQYYREEENGRGNFPPRFSGLQFPNYSSELNVNALELDDSALYLCASSLGGHGNYGYTFGSGTRLTVV.